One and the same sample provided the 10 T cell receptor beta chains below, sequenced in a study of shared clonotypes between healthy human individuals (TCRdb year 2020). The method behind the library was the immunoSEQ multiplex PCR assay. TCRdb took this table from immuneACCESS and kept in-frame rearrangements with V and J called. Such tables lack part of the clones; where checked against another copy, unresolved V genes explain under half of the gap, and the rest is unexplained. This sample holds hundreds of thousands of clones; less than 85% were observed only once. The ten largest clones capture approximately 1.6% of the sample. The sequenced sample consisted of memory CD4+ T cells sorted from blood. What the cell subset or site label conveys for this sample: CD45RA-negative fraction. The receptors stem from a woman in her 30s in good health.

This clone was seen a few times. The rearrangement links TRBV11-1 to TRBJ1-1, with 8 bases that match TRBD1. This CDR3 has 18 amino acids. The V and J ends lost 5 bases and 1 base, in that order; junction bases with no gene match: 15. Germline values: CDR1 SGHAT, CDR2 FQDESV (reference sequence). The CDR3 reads CASSRRQGIHSQNTEAFF. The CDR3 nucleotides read TGTGCCAGCAGCCGGAGACAGGGGATACATTCCCAGAACACTGAAGCTTTCTTT.

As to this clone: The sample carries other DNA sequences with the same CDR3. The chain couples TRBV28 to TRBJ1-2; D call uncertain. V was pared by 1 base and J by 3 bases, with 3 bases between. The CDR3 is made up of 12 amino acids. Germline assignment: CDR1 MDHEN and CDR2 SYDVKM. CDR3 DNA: TGTGCCAGCAGTTTATCTTACTATGGCTACACCTTC. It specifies CASSLSYYGYTF.

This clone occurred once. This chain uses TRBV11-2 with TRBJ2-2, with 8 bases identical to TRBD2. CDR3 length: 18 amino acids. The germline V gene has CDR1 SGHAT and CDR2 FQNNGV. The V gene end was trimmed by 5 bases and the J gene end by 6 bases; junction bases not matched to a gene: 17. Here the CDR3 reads CASSPLARSGSVAGELFF. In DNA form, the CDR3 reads TGTGCCAGCAGCCCCCTAGCCCGCAGCGGGAGTGTGGCCGGGGAGCTGTTTTTT.

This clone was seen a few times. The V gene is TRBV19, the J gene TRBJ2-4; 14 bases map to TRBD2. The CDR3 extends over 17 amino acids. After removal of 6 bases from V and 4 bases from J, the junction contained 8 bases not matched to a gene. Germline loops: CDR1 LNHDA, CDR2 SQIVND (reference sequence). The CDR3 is CASRTSGRALTKNIQYF. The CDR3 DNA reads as TGTGCCAGTAGGACTAGCGGGAGGGCCTTGACTAAAAACATTCAGTACTTC. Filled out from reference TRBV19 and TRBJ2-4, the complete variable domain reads DGGITQSPKYLFRKEGQNVTLSCEQNLNHDAMYWYRQDPGQGLRLIYYSQIVNDFQKGDIAEGYSVSREKKESFPLTVTSAQKNPTAFYLCASRTSGRALTKNIQYFGAGTRLSVL.

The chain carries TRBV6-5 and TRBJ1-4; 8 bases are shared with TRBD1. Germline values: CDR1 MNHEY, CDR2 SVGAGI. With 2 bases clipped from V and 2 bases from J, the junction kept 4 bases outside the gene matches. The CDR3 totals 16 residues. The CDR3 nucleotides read TGTGCCAGCAGTTACGACAGGGGTCAGACTAATGAAAAACTGTTTTTT. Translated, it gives CASSYDRGQTNEKLFF.

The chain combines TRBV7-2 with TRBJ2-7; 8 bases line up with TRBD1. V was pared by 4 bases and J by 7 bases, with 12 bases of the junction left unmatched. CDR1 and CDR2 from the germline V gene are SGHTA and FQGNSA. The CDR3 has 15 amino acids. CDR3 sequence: CASSSTTGAGGEQYF. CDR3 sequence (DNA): TGTGCCAGCAGCTCCACGACAGGGGCTGGAGGTGAGCAGTACTTC.

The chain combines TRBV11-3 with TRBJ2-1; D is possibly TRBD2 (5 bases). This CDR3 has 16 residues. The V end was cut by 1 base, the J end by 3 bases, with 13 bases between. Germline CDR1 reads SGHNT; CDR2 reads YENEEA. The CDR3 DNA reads TGTGCCAGCAGCTTAGGGTGGGAGTTCGGCTACAATGAGCAGTTCTTC. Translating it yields CASSLGWEFGYNEQFF.

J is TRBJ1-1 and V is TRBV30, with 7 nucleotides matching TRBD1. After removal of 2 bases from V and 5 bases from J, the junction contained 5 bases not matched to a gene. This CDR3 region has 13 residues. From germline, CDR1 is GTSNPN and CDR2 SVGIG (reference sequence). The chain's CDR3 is CAWSQGGGTEAFF. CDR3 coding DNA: TGTGCCTGGAGTCAGGGGGGGGGAACTGAAGCTTTCTTT.

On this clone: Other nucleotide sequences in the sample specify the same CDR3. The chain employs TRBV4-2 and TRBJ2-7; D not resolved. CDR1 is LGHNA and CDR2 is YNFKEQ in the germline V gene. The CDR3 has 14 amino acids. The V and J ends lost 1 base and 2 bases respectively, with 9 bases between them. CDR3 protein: CASSQAGRTYEQYF. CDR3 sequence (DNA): TGTGCCAGCAGCCAAGCGGGCAGAACCTACGAGCAGTACTTC.

CDR3 in amino acids: CASSPQADRVTGELFF. The DNA for the CDR3 is TGTGCCAGCTCACCTCAAGCGGACAGGGTGACCGGGGAGCTGTTTTTT. This chain links TRBV18 with TRBJ2-2; 8 bases are shared with TRBD1. The CDR3 contains 16 residues. Per germline, CDR1 KGHSH and CDR2 LQKENI. V was clipped by 3 bases and J by 5 bases; unmatched bases: 8.